These T cell receptor beta chains were read from a single sample in a study of shared clonotypes between healthy human individuals. The data were produced by immunoSEQ multiplex PCR, yet TCRdb's version contains in-frame clones alone and is incomplete. The profile shows over 1.5 million clones, 95% to 99% of them singletons. Material: naive CD4+ T cells sorted from blood. The receptor source for this set is a man younger than 45 in good health. CDR3s include the opening cysteine and the closing phenylalanine or tryptophan. A D gene is named only where the DNA matches it firmly. Expanded clones are given a class, and other clones once, few, many or no size at all.

TGTGCCAGTTCCAGGGACAGGCTCTACGAGCAGTACTTC CASSRDRLYEQYF TRBV2 NA TRBJ2-7 TRBD1
TGTGCCAGCAGCGTAAAGGGCGGGACTCCTTACAATGAGCAGTTCTTC CASSVKGGTPYNEQFF TRBV9 NA TRBJ2-1 NA
TGTGCCAGCAGCACCTTTTCACTTCGGGACAGCCGGAACACTGAAGCTTTCTTT CASSTFSLRDSRNTEAFF TRBV7-9 NA TRBJ1-1 TRBD1
TGTGCCAGCAGCTCCCACGGACTAGCTTCCTACAATGAGCAGTTCTTC CASSSHGLASYNEQFF TRBV7-2 NA TRBJ2-1 TRBD2
TGCGCCAGCAGCCAAGAGGGACTAGCGGGACACGAGCAGTACTTC CASSQEGLAGHEQYF TRBV4-3 once TRBJ2-7 TRBD2
TGTGCCATTAGAAGACAGATGAACACTGAAGCTTTCTTT CAIRRQMNTEAFF TRBV19 NA TRBJ1-1 NA
TGTGCCAGCAGCAAAAGACAGGGGGGACTGGATGGCTACACCTTC CASSKRQGGLDGYTF TRBV9 NA TRBJ1-2 TRBD1
TGTGCCAGCAGCTTCATGACTAGCACAGATACGCAGTATTTT CASSFMTSTDTQYF TRBV5-4 NA TRBJ2-3 NA
TGCGCCAGCAGCTTGGTATTAGCGGCAGATGTACAGTTCTTC CASSLVLAADVQFF TRBV5-1 NA TRBJ2-1 NA
TGTGCCAGCAGTTACTCGTCCAGGTTTCACTACAATGAGCAGTTCTTC CASSYSSRFHYNEQFF TRBV6-5 once TRBJ2-1 NA
TGTGCCAGCAGGACTAGCGGGAGCGTATACGAGCAGTACTTC CASRTSGSVYEQYF TRBV7-8 NA TRBJ2-7 TRBD2
TGTGCCAGCAGCCAATCTCTACAGGAGACCCCCAACGAGCAGTACTTC CASSQSLQETPNEQYF TRBV16 NA TRBJ2-7 NA
TGTGCCAGCAGGACGACTAGCGGGGGAAACATTCAGTACTTC CASRTTSGGNIQYF TRBV28 NA TRBJ2-4 TRBD2
TGTGCCAGTGAAACAGGGGCCGTTGCTAATGAAAAACTGTTTTTT CASETGAVANEKLFF TRBV19 NA TRBJ1-4 TRBD1
TGTGCCAGCAGCCGAAGCGGGAGTCTTCGTGAGCAGTTCTTC CASSRSGSLREQFF TRBV14 NA TRBJ2-1 TRBD2
TGTGCCAGCAGCTTGATAATCCGAGATACGCAGTATTTT CASSLIIRDTQYF TRBV12-1 NA TRBJ2-3 NA
TGTGCCAGCAGCTTTGCTAGTACCTACGAGCAGTACTTC CASSFASTYEQYF TRBV5-6 NA TRBJ2-7 NA
TGTGCCAGCAGTTCTCCCCCCTTATACAATGAGCAGTTCTTC CASSSPPLYNEQFF TRBV28 NA TRBJ2-1 NA
TGTGCCATCAGTGCGCAAGGTACAGATACGCAGTATTTT CAISAQGTDTQYF TRBV10-3 NA TRBJ2-3 NA
TGTGCCAGCAGTTCCACCAAAGGGGGGCGCGGGGGCGCCCAGCATTTT CASSSTKGGRGGAQHF TRBV6-5 NA TRBJ1-5 NA
TGCACCGTGACCGGGACTAGCGGTTACAATGAGCAGTTCTTC CTVTGTSGYNEQFF TRBV29-1 NA TRBJ2-1 TRBD2
TGTGCCAGTAGGATTAGCGGGAGTGGGACCTACAATGAGCAGTTCTTC CASRISGSGTYNEQFF TRBV19 NA TRBJ2-1 TRBD2
TGTGCCAGCAGCTTATTCGGTGGCACTGAAGCTTTCTTT CASSLFGGTEAFF TRBV7-2 NA TRBJ1-1 NA
TGCGCCAGCAGCACGAGCCTAGCGGGAGGACCCTTGTTTGGCAATGAGCAGTTCTTC CASSTSLAGGPLFGNEQFF TRBV5-1 NA TRBJ2-1 TRBD2
TGTGCCAGCAGCTTCCCGAAACAGGGAGAGCACGAGCAGTACTTC CASSFPKQGEHEQYF TRBV7-9 once TRBJ2-7 NA
TGTGCCAGCAGTGAAGAACTCCCCAGTGAGCAGTTCTTC CASSEELPSEQFF TRBV2 NA TRBJ2-1 NA
TGTGCCAGCAGTACCGGTAGGGGCACATTAAACACCGGGGAGCTGTTTTTT CASSTGRGTLNTGELFF TRBV28 NA TRBJ2-2 NA
TGTGCCAGCACCCCTCCGGGGTTTTCTAACGGGGAGCTGTTTTTT CASTPPGFSNGELFF TRBV25-1 NA TRBJ2-2 NA